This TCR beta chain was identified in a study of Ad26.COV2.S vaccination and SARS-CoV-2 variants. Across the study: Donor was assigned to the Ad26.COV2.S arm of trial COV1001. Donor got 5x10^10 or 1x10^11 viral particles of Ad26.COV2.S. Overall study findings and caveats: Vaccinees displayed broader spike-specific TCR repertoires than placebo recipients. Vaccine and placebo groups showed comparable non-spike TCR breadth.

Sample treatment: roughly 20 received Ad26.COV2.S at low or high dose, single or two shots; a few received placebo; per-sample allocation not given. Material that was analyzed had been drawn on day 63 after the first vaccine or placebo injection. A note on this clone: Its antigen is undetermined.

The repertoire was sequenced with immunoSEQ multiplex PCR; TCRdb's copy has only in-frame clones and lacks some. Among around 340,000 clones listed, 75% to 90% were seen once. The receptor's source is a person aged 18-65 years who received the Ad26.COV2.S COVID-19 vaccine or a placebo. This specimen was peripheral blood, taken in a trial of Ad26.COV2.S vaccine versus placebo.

CDR3 nucleotides: TGTGCCAGCAGCCCCAGGGTCCACTCCTCCTACGAGCAGTACTTC. Amino acids: CASSPRVHSSYEQYF. This chain connects TRBV6-2 or TRBV6-3 to TRBJ2-7; TRBD1 might be the D (5 bases). The ends were cut back, 6 bases at V and 0 bases at J, with 15 bases in the middle. Germline CDR1 and CDR2: MNHEY and SVGEGT. This CDR3 is built from 15 residues.